The 6 T cell receptor beta chains given below trace back to one sample, sequenced in a study of response to subunit inactivated influenza vaccine. MiXCR, applied by TCRdb to the RT-PCR reads, yields one record per CDR3 protein. The table includes about 300,000 distinct CDR3 sequences, 22% detected once. Source: PBMCs from blood, taken 21 months after vaccination. The origin of the receptors is a man in his fifties or sixties who received an inactivated influenza vaccine.

The V and J genes are TRBV4-2 and TRBJ2-1; D is uncertain. Trimming pared 0 bases from V and 2 bases from J, leaving 11 bases between. The CDR3 totals 16 residues. CDR1 is LGHNA, CDR2 YNFKEQ, per germline. CDR3 region: CASSQDVERAYNEQFF. The CDR3 coding sequence is TGTGCCAGCAGCCAAGATGTAGAAAGGGCCTACAATGAGCAGTTCTTC.

V and J are TRBV20-1 and TRBJ2-3, with 8 bases identical to TRBD2. The length of the CDR3 is 14 residues. V dropped 6 bases and J dropped 2; count of bases not matched to a gene: 7. CDR1 and CDR2 from the germline V gene are DFQATT and SNEGSKA (reference sequence). This chain's CDR3 is CSAILAAYTDTQYF. The CDR3 coding sequence is TGCAGTGCGATACTAGCGGCCTACACAGATACGCAGTATTTT.

The chain combines TRBV10-3 with TRBJ2-5; perhaps TRBD1 as D (6 bases). The germline CDR1 and CDR2 sequences are ENHRY and SYGVKD. The CDR3 sequence is 15 residues long. V lost 2 bases, J lost 3 bases, and 13 bases lay in between. CDR3 residues: CAISEASGAEETQYF. The CDR3 DNA reads as TGTGCCATCAGTGAGGCGTCAGGGGCGGAAGAGACCCAGTACTTC.

This clonotype was detected only a few times. The chain joins TRBV28 to TRBJ1-1; D unclear. V was cut by 1 base and J by 8 bases, with 17 bases left in between. CDR1 is MDHEN, CDR2 SYDVKM, per germline. This CDR3 region has 15 residues. The CDR3 is CASSLFGFKPREAFF. The CDR3 DNA is TGTGCCAGCAGTTTATTTGGCTTTAAACCCAGAGAAGCTTTCTTT. The variable domain in full, completed from reference TRBV28 and TRBJ1-1, reads DVKVTQSSRYLVKRTGEKVFLECVQDMDHENMFWYRQDPGLGLRLIYFSYDVKMKEKGDIPEGYSVSREKKERFSLILESASTNQTSMYLCASSLFGFKPREAFFGQGTRLTVV.

The V call is TRBV2, the J call TRBJ2-3; D is tentatively TRBD1 or TRBD2 (5 bases each). Per germline, CDR1 SNHLY and CDR2 FYNNEI. The V and J ends lost 1 base and 2 bases respectively, with 13 bases between them. The CDR3 contains 16 residues. CDR3 region: CASSEDFWGSTDTQYF. For the CDR3, the DNA is TGTGCCAGCAGTGAAGATTTCTGGGGGTCCACAGATACGCAGTATTTT.

The rearrangement links TRBV2 to TRBJ2-1; 9 bases fit TRBD1. Germline V gene data show CDR1 as SNHLY and CDR2 as FYNNEI. With 6 bases clipped from V and 2 bases from J, the junction kept 5 bases outside the gene matches. The CDR3 is 15 residues long. The CDR3 coding sequence is TGTGCCAGCAGGGGACAGGGCCCAGCCTACAATGAGCAGTTCTTC. Amino acid sequence: CASRGQGPAYNEQFF.